The sequence of this T cell receptor (beta chain) was determined in a study of cytomegalovirus exposure and HLA in healthy donors. In its sample, this clone was seen a few times. Other DNA sequences of this sample code for an identical CDR3. Some clones are missing from TCRdb's copy, which holds only in-frame ones; the method was immunoSEQ multiplex PCR. The table shows 150,000 to 200,000 clones, with approximately 84% occurring only once. Germline V gene sequence: CDR1 SGHRS, CDR2 YFSETQ. With V trimmed by 2 bases and J by 3 bases, 9 bases remained unmatched. The CDR3 runs to 16 residues. The chain employs TRBV5-1 and TRBJ2-3; TRBD1 aligns across 7 bases. Sequenced: PBMCs. This TCR was sampled from a woman aged 18 to 35 in good health and CMV-seropositive. CDR3 nucleotide sequence: TGCGCCAGCAGCTTAGGGGGCACTAGTGGTACAGATACGCAGTATTTT. As protein: CASSLGGTSGTDTQYF.